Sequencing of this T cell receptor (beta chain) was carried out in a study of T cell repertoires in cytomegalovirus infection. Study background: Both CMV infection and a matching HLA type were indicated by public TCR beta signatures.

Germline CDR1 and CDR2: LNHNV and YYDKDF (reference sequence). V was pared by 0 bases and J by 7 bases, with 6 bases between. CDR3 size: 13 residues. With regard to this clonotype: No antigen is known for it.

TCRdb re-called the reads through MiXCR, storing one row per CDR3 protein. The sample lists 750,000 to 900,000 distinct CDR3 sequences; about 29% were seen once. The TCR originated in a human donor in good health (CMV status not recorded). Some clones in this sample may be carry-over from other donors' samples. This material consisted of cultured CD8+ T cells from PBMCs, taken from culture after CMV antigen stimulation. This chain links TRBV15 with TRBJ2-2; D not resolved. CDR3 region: CATSREDDGELFF. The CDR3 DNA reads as TGTGCCACCAGCAGAGAAGATGACGGGGAGCTGTTTTTT.